This is a list of T cell receptor beta chains from one sample in a study of T-cell reconstitution after alpha-beta-depleted transplantation in children. Each CDR3 protein is one row after TCRdb ran MiXCR on the PCR reads. Among some 240,000 distinct CDR3 sequences listed, more than 7.5% were seen once. The specimen comprised PBMCs from the stem cell graft donor, sampled from the stem cell graft. These receptors were taken from a human donor who donated a stem cell graft to a child with SCID. Both conserved end residues are part of each CDR3. The order of the fields is J gene, V gene, CDR3 length, D gene, clone size, CDR3 DNA, CDR3 protein. A D gene is named only where the DNA matches it firmly. Clone size is not always given. Where it is, it says once, few, many or a class for expanded clones.

TRBJ2-7 TRBV29-1 13 NA many TGCAGCGTTGAAGACAGGCACTCCTACGAGCAGTACTTC CSVEDRHSYEQYF
TRBJ2-7 TRBV7-2 16 NA many TGTGCCAGCAGCTTAGCTTTGGAGAAAGGGTCCTACGAGCAGTACTTC CASSLALEKGSYEQYF
TRBJ1-5 TRBV3-1 12 NA many TGTGCCAGCAGCCAAGGTTCCCGGCCCCAGCATTTT CASSQGSRPQHF
TRBJ2-7 TRBV29-1 15 TRBD1 many TGCAGCGTTGTCGGGACAGGGAGTAGCTTTAACGAGCAGTACTTC CSVVGTGSSFNEQYF
TRBJ2-1 TRBV7-3 20 TRBD2 many TGTGCCAGCAGCTCCCCTCTAAAAGCGGGGGGTGTTAGCTCCTACAATGAGCAGTTCTTC CASSSPLKAGGVSSYNEQFF
TRBJ1-2 TRBV5-1 13 NA many TGCGCCAGCAGCTGGACAGCTAACTATGGCTACACCTTC CASSWTANYGYTF
TRBJ2-1 TRBV5-1 16 TRBD2 many TGCGCCAGCAGCTTGGATAGCGGGGGGGCGTCGGATGAGCAGTTCTTC CASSLDSGGASDEQFF
TRBJ2-7 TRBV7-2 14 NA many TGTGCCAGCAGCTTCCCGACCGATTCCTACGAGCAGTACTTC CASSFPTDSYEQYF
TRBJ1-1 TRBV28 14 NA NA TGTGCCAGCACCCTAGGGGCAGGGCCCACTGAAGCTTTCTTT CASTLGAGPTEAFF
TRBJ1-3 TRBV7-2 13 NA many TGTGCCAGCAGCTCAGTCTCTGGAAACACCATATATTTT CASSSVSGNTIYF